One and the same sample provided the 9 T cell receptor beta chains below, sequenced in a study of cytomegalovirus exposure and HLA in healthy donors. PCR employed 60 Vbeta and 13 Jbeta primers. Assay: immunoSEQ multiplex PCR; the TCRdb copy retains only in-frame clones and omits some. The sample consists of around 190,000 clones, around 80% of them appearing once. Material for sequencing was PBMCs. All receptors derive from a woman aged 30 to 39 in good health and CMV-seropositive.

This clone showed up just a few times. The chain uses TRBV7-9 and TRBJ1-1, with 7 bases lining up with TRBD1. Per the germline V gene, CDR1 is SEHNR and CDR2 is FQNEAQ (reference sequence). The CDR3 extends over 15 amino acids. Losses at the gene ends were 5 bases for V and 0 bases for J; bases not matched to a gene: 6. The chain's CDR3 is CASSTRQGVNTEAFF. The CDR3, as DNA: TGTGCCAGCAGCACCCGACAGGGAGTGAACACTGAAGCTTTCTTT. Drawing the rest from reference TRBV7-9 and TRBJ1-1, the complete variable domain is DTGVSQNPRHKITKRGQNVTFRCDPISEHNRLYWYRQTLGQGPEFLTYFQNEAQLEKSRLLSDRFSAERPKGSFSTLEIQRTEQGDSAMYLCASSTRQGVNTEAFFGQGTRLTVV.

The J gene is TRBJ1-2, the V gene TRBV2, with D maybe TRBD1 (6 bases). The CDR3 totals 15 residues. In germline, CDR1 is SNHLY, CDR2 FYNNEI. V gave up 2 bases and J gave up 8 bases, with 18 bases separating them. CDR3 nucleotides: TGTGCCAGCAGTGAAATGGAGGACAGCCTTGAGGGCTACACCTTC. This translates into CASSEMEDSLEGYTF.

This clone appeared once. This sequence joins TRBV18 and TRBJ1-5; TRBD1 aligns across 8 bases. Trimming removed 8 bases from V and 4 bases from J; junction bases left unmatched: 7. Germline values: CDR1 KGHSH, CDR2 LQKENI. The CDR3 spans 14 residues. The CDR3 sequence is CASARTGLNQPQHF. CDR3 DNA sequence: TGTGCCAGCGCGAGGACAGGGCTGAATCAGCCCCAGCATTTT.

The rearrangement joins TRBV6-5 to TRBJ1-1; TRBD1 might be the D (6 bases). This CDR3 has 15 residues. Trimming stripped 6 bases from V and 1 base from J, with 15 bases between. CDR1 and CDR2 from the germline V gene are MNHEY and SVGAGI. The chain's CDR3 is CASSPPGAPNTEAFF. CDR3 bases: TGTGCCAGCAGCCCCCCAGGGGCGCCGAACACTGAAGCTTTCTTT.

The chain carries TRBV11-3 and TRBJ2-2, with 8 bases identical to TRBD1. The CDR3 spans 15 residues. The germline V gene has CDR1 SGHNT and CDR2 YENEEA. J was trimmed by 7 bases and V by 5 bases; bases with no gene match: 9. The CDR3 DNA sequence: TGTGCCAGCAGCCCTGACAGGGGTCGAGTCGGGGAGCTGTTTTTT. Translated: CASSPDRGRVGELFF.

V is TRBV6-5 and J is TRBJ1-6; 7 nucleotides match TRBD1. Germline CDR1 and CDR2: MNHEY and SVGAGI. This CDR3 region has 15 residues. Trimming took 5 bases from V and 4 from J; bases not matched to a gene: 5. CDR3 sequence reads: CASSRLTGYNSPLHF. The CDR3 DNA is TGTGCCAGCAGTCGACTGACAGGGTATAATTCACCCCTCCACTTT.

The chain recombines TRBV6-5 with TRBJ2-7; weak D call: TRBD2 (6 bases). This CDR3 is built from 15 residues. In germline, CDR1 is MNHEY, CDR2 SVGAGI. Trimming cost V 4 bases and J 3 bases, with 16 bases left between them. The CDR3 sequence: CASSFPGEGYYEQYF. Here the CDR3 DNA reads TGTGCCAGCAGTTTTCCGGGAGAGGGATACTACGAGCAGTACTTC.

The V call is TRBV27, the J call TRBJ1-2; maybe TRBD1 (5 bases). The CDR3 is 14 residues long. CDR1 and CDR2 (germline): MNHEY, SMNVEV (reference sequence). The V end was cut by 5 bases, the J end by 4 bases, with 14 bases between. In DNA, the CDR3 is TGTGCCAGCAGTCCATTACAGGAGACCTATGGCTACACCTTC. Amino acids: CASSPLQETYGYTF.

This chain connects TRBV5-5 to TRBJ2-7, with 10 bases that match TRBD1. The CDR3 runs 15 residues. The germline gives CDR1 SGHKS, CDR2 YYEKEE (reference sequence). Unmatched junction bases numbered 5, after V lost 4 bases and J lost 1 base. As DNA, the CDR3 is TGTGCCAGCAGCATCGGGACAGGGGATTCCTACGAGCAGTACTTC. Translation gives CASSIGTGDSYEQYF. Complete variable domain (other parts from reference TRBV5-5 and TRBJ2-7): DAGVTQSPTHLIKTRGQQVTLRCSPISGHKSVSWYQQVLGQGPQFIFQYYEKEERGRGNFPDRFSARQFPNYSSELNVNALLLGDSALYLCASSIGTGDSYEQYFGPGTRLTVT.